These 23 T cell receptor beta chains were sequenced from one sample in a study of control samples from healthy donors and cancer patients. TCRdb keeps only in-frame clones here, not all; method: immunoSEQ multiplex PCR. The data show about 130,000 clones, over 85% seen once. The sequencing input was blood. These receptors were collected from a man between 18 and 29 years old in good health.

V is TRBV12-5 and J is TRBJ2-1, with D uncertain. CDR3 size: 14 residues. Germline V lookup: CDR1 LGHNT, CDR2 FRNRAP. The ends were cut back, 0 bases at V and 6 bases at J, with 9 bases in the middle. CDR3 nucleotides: TGTGCTAGTGGTTTGGTACTTGGCAGCAATGAGCAGTTCTTC. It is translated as CASGLVLGSNEQFF.

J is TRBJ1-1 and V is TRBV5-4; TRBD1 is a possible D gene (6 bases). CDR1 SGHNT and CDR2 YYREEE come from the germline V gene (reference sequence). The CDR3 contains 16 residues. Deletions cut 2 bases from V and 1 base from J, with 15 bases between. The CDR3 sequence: CASSFSQGRGNTEAFF. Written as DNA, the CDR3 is TGTGCCAGCAGCTTTTCACAGGGCAGAGGGAACACTGAAGCTTTCTTT. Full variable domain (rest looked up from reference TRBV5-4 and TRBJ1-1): ETGVTQSPTHLIKTRGQQVTLRCSSQSGHNTVSWYQQALGQGPQFIFQYYREEENGRGNFPPRFSGLQFPNYSSELNVNALELDDSALYLCASSFSQGRGNTEAFFGQGTRLTVV.

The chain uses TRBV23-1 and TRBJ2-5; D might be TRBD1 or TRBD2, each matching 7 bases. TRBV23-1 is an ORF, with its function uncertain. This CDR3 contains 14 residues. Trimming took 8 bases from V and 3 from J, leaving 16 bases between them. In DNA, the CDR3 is TGCGCCAGCCACAGGGGAGGGGGAAAAGAGACCCAGTACTTC. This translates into CASHRGGGKETQYF.

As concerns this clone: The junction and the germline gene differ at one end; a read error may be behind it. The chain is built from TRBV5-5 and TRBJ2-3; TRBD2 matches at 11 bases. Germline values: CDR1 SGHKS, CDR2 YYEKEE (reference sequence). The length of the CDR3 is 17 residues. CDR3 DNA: TGTGCCGGCAGCTTTGTAGTAGCGGGGGGGCCGACAGATACGCAGTATTTT. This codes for CAGSFVVAGGPTDTQYF.

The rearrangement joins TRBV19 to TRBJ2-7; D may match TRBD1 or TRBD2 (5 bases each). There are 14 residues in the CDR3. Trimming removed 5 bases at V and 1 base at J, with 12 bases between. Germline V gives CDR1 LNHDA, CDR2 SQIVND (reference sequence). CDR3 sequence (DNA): TGTGCCAGTAGTGCGGGCAGGGAGTCCTACGAGCAGTACTTC. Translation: CASSAGRESYEQYF.

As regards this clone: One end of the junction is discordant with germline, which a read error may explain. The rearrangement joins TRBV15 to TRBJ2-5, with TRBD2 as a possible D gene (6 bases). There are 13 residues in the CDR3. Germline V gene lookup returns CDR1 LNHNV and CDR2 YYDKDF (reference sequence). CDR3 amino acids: CATCSGVGGTQYF. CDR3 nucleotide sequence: TGTGCCACCTGCAGTGGGGTCGGGGGAACCCAGTACTTC.

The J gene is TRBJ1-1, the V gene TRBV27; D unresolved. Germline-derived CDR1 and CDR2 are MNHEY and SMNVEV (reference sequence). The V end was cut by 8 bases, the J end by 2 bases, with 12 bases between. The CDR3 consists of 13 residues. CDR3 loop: CASGLGSNTEAFF. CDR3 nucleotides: TGTGCCAGCGGTCTGGGCAGTAACACTGAAGCTTTCTTT.

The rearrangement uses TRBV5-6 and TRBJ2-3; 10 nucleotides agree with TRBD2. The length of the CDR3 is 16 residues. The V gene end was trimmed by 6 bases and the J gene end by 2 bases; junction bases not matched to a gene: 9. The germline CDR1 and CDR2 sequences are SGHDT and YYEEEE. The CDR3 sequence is CASTELAGFTTDTQYF. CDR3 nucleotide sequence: TGTGCCAGCACCGAACTAGCGGGATTTACCACAGATACGCAGTATTTT.

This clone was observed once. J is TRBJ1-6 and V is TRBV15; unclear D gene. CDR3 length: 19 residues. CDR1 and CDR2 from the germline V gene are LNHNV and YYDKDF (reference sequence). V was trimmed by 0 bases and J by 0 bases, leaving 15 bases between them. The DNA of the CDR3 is TGTGCCACCAGCAGAGAACCAACGGAAACTCGCTCCTATAATTCACCCCTCCACTTT. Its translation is CATSREPTETRSYNSPLHF.

CDR3 DNA: TGTGCCAGCAGCTTAGGGTCCGCGGTGAACACTGAAGCTTTCTTT. Translating gives CASSLGSAVNTEAFF. The genes are TRBV7-9 and TRBJ1-1, with D hard to call. The CDR3 loop spans 15 amino acids. V was trimmed by 1 base and J by 0 bases, leaving 9 bases between them. CDR1 and CDR2 (germline): SEHNR, FQNEAQ (reference sequence). Together with reference TRBV7-9 and TRBJ1-1, the CDR3 gives the full variable domain: DTGVSQNPRHKITKRGQNVTFRCDPISEHNRLYWYRQTLGQGPEFLTYFQNEAQLEKSRLLSDRFSAERPKGSFSTLEIQRTEQGDSAMYLCASSLGSAVNTEAFFGQGTRLTVV.

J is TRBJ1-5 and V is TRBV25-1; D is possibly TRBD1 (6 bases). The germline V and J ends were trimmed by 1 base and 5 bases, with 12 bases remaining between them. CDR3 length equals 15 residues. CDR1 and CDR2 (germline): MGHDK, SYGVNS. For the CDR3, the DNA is TGTGCCAGCAGTGAATCAGGACAGTCTCATCAGCCCCAGCATTTT. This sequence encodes CASSESGQSHQPQHF.

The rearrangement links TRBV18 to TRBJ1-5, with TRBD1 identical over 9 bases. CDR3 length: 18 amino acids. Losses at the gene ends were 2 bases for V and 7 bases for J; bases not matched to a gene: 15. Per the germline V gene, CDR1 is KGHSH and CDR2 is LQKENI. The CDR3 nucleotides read TGTGCCAGCTCACCAACGGGACAGGGTGGGCCCAGAGGGCAGCCCCAGCATTTT. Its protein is CASSPTGQGGPRGQPQHF.

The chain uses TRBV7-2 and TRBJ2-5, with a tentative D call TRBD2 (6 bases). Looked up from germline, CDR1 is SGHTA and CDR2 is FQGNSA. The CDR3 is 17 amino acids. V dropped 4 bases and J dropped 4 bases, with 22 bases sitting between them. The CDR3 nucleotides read TGTGCCAGCAGCTCCCTGTGGAGGGAGACGCTTAGAGAGACCCAGTACTTC. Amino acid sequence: CASSSLWRETLRETQYF. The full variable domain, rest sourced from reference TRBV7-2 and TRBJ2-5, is GAGVSQSPSNKVTEKGKDVELRCDPISGHTALYWYRQSLGQGLEFLIYFQGNSAPDKSGLPSDRFSAERTGGSVSTLTIQRTQQEDSAVYLCASSSLWRETLRETQYFGPGTRLLVL.

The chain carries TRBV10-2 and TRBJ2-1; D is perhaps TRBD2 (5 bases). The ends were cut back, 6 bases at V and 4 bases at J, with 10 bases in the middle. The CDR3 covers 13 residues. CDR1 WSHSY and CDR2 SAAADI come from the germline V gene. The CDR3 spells CASSAAAYNEQFF. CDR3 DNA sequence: TGCGCCAGCAGCGCAGCGGCGTACAATGAGCAGTTCTTC.

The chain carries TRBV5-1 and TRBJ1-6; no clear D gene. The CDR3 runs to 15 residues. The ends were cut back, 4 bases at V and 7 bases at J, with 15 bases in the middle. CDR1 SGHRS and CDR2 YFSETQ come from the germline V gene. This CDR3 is CASSLGWVGNSPLHF. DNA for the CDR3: TGCGCCAGCAGCCTCGGGTGGGTGGGGAATTCACCCCTCCACTTT.

CDR3 in DNA: TGTGCCAGCAGCCGGTTACTAGGGGAGCAATCCTCCTACGAGCAGTACTTC. It specifies CASSRLLGEQSSYEQYF. V gene TRBV4-2 combines with J gene TRBJ2-7; the D gene could be TRBD1 or TRBD2 (5 bases each). Trimming shortened V by 4 bases and J by 0 bases, and 19 bases separated the two germline ends. The length of the CDR3 is 17 residues. Germline CDR1 LGHNA, CDR2 YNFKEQ.

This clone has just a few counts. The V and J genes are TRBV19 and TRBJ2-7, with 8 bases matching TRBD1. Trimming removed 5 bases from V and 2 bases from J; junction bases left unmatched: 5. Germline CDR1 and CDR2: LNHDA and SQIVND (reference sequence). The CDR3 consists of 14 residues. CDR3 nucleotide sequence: TGTGCCAGTAGTCCGAGGACAGGGACCTACGAGCAGTACTTC. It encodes CASSPRTGTYEQYF.

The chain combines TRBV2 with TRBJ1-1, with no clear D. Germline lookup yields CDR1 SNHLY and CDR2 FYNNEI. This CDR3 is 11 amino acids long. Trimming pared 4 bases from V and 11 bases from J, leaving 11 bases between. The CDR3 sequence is CASSGTLGAFF. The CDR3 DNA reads TGTGCCAGCAGTGGTACCTTGGGGGCTTTCTTT.

CDR3 bases: TGTGCCAGCGCCAAGACTAGCGGTTGGTATGAGACCCAGTACTTC. It translates to CASAKTSGWYETQYF. The genes are TRBV2 and TRBJ2-5; TRBD2 agrees at 9 bases. This CDR3 spans 15 amino acids. Per germline, CDR1 SNHLY and CDR2 FYNNEI. V shed 8 bases and J 5 bases; nucleotides not matched to a gene: 12.

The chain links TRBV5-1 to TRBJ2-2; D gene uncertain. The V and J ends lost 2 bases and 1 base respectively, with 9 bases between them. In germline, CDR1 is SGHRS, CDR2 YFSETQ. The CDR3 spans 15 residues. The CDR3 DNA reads TGCGCCAGCAGCTTTTCTACAATGAACACCGGGGAGCTGTTTTTT. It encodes CASSFSTMNTGELFF.

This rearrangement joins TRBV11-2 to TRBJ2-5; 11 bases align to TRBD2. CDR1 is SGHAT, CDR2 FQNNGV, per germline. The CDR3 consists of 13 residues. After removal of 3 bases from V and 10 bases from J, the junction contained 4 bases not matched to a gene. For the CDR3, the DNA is TGTGCCAGCAGCTTTACCGGGACTAGCGGCCAGTACTTC. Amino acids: CASSFTGTSGQYF.

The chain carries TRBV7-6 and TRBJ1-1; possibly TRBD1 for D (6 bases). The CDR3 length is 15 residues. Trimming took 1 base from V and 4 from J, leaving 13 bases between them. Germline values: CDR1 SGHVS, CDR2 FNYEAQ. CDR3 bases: TGTGCCAGCAGCTTAGGAGGGGGGCTGAGCACTGAAGCTTTCTTT. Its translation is CASSLGGGLSTEAFF.

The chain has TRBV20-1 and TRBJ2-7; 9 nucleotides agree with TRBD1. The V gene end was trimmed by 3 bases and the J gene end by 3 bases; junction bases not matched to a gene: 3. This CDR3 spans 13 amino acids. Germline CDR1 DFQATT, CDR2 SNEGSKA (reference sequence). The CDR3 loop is CSASDRGDYEQYF. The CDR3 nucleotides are TGCAGTGCTAGTGACAGGGGGGACTACGAGCAGTACTTC.